This is a list of T cell receptor beta chains from one sample in a study of blood T cell repertoires in COVID-19. Method: immunoSEQ multiplex PCR; TCRdb's copy keeps in-frame clones and lacks some. The data hold around 300,000 clones, with roughly 90% observed a single time. The sequencing input was peripheral blood. The receptor source for this set is a man between 18 and 29 years old with active or convalescent COVID-19. CDR3s include the opening cysteine and the closing phenylalanine or tryptophan. The order of the fields is clone size, D gene, V gene, J gene, CDR3 DNA, CDR3 protein. A D gene is named only where the DNA matches it firmly. Clone size appears in some rows only: once, few, many, or a class for an expanded clone.

>.|.|TRBV18|TRBJ1-3
TGTGCCAGCTCACTTGACAACTCTGGAAACACCATATATTTT
CASSLDNSGNTIYF
>.|TRBD2|TRBV10-3|TRBJ2-3
TGTGCCATCAGTGAGAAAGCGGGGCTTAGCACAGATACGCAGTATTTT
CAISEKAGLSTDTQYF
>.|TRBD1|TRBV5-4|TRBJ1-2
TGTGCCAGCACCTTACAGGGGGAAAGCTACACCTTC
CASTLQGESYTF
>.|.|TRBV2|TRBJ1-4
TGTGCCAGCAGCGACAGTCGGTTAAATGAAAAACTGTTTTTT
CASSDSRLNEKLFF
>few|TRBD2|TRBV19|TRBJ2-3
TGTGCCAGTAGTATGGGGGCGGGGGGGCCGTCAGATACGCAGTATTTT
CASSMGAGGPSDTQYF
>.|.|TRBV7-9|TRBJ2-7
TGTGCCAGCAGCCACTCCGGGACGGGGGCCTACGAGCAGTACTTC
CASSHSGTGAYEQYF
>.|TRBD1|TRBV4-1|TRBJ1-1
TGCGCCAGCAGCCCCAATCATCAGGGGGGATCTTCTGCTTTCTTT
CASSPNHQGGSSAFF
>.|.|TRBV2|TRBJ2-1
TGTGCCAGCCAGGGGAAAGGTTCCTACAATGAGCAGTTCTTC
CASQGKGSYNEQFF
>.|TRBD2|TRBV3-1/TRBV3-2|TRBJ2-7
TGTGCCGCAGGACTAGCGGAAGCCTACGAGCAGTACTTC
CAAGLAEAYEQYF
>.|.|TRBV5-8|TRBJ2-1
TGTGCCAGCAGCTTGCAGGGGCGCTCCTACAATGAGCAGTTCTTC
CASSLQGRSYNEQFF
>.|.|TRBV19|TRBJ2-7
TGTGCCAGTAGTCCCGGACAGCTTCTAAAGGGCGAGCAGTACTTC
CASSPGQLLKGEQYF
>.|TRBD1|TRBV5-1|TRBJ1-1
TGCGCCAGCAGCTCCTGGGACAGAAACACTGAAGCTTTCTTT
CASSSWDRNTEAFF
>.|TRBD1|TRBV11-2|TRBJ1-2
TGTGCCAGCAGCGCAGGGGGCGGCTACACCTTC
CASSAGGGYTF
>few|TRBD2|TRBV2|TRBJ2-1
TGTGCCAGCAACCCTCTAGCGGGATCCTTCCGTGAGCAGTTCTTC
CASNPLAGSFREQFF
>.|.|TRBV27|TRBJ1-1
TGTGCCAGCAGTTTTGGCGGATTGAACACTGAAGCTTTCTTT
CASSFGGLNTEAFF
>.|.|TRBV6-5|TRBJ1-1
TGTGCCAGCACCAGGGGCACTGAAGCTTTCTTT
CASTRGTEAFF
>.|.|TRBV5-1|TRBJ2-1
TGCGCCAGCAGCACGGACGGGGACTCCTACAATGAGCAGTTCTTC
CASSTDGDSYNEQFF
>.|.|TRBV7-2|TRBJ1-3
TGTGCCAGCAGCCTTGTCGTCTCTGGAAACACCATATATTTT
CASSLVVSGNTIYF
>.|.|TRBV6-5|TRBJ1-1
TGTGCCAGCAGGCCACCGGGGGGTATCGCTGAAGCTTTCTTT
CASRPPGGIAEAFF
>few|.|TRBV7-2|TRBJ1-4
TGTGCCAGCAGCCCGGGGGGGGGCCAATCGGGACCTACTAATGAAAAACTGTTTTTT
CASSPGGGQSGPTNEKLFF
>.|.|TRBV7-2|TRBJ1-2
TGTGCCAGCAGCCAGGGGTTCTATGGCTACACCTTC
CASSQGFYGYTF
>few|TRBD1|TRBV24-1|TRBJ1-3
TGTGCCACCAGTGATTTCCTCGTTGACCTCAGGGACAGGGAGGGAAACACCATATATTTT
CATSDFLVDLRDREGNTIYF